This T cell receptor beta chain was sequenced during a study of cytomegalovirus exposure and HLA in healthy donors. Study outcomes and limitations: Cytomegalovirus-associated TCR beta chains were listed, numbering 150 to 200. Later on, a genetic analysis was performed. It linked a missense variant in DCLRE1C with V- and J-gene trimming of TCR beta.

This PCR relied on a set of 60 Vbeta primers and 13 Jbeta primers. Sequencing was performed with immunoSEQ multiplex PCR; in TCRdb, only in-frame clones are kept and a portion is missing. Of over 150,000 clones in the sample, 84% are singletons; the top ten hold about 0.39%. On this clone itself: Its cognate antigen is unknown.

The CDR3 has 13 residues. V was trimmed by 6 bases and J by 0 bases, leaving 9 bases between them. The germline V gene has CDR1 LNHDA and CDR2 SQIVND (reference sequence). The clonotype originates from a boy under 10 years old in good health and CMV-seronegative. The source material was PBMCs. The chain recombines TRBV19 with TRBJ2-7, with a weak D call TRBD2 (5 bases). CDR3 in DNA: TGTGCCAGTAGACTGGACTCCTCCTACGAGCAGTACTTC. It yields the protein CASRLDSSYEQYF. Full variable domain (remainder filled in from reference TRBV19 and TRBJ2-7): DGGITQSPKYLFRKEGQNVTLSCEQNLNHDAMYWYRQDPGQGLRLIYYSQIVNDFQKGDIAEGYSVSREKKESFPLTVTSAQKNPTAFYLCASRLDSSYEQYFGPGTRLTVT.